Presented here are 27 T cell receptor beta chains from one specimen sequenced in a study of cytomegalovirus exposure and HLA in healthy donors (TCRdb year 2017). Receptors were amplified or captured by the immunoSEQ multiplex PCR assay. The multiplex PCR relied on a mix of 60 forward primers for TCR Vbeta segments and 13 reverse primers for TCR Jbeta segments. TCRdb obtained this table from immuneACCESS and retained in-frame rearrangements with V and J assigned. These tables miss some clones; where compared with another copy, unresolved V genes account for less than half of the shortfall, and the remainder is unexplained. The sample records some 76,000 clones, about 78% of which are singletons. The ten largest account for around 9.3% of the sample. The sequenced material came from PBMCs. The receptors stem from a woman in her thirties or forties in good health and CMV-seropositive.

The rearrangement links TRBV19 to TRBJ2-3; D is uncertain. The germline V and J ends were trimmed by 6 bases and 2 bases, with 18 bases remaining between them. The germline V gene has CDR1 LNHDA and CDR2 SQIVND (reference sequence). This CDR3 has 16 residues. CDR3 residues: CASSDRPGRNTDTQYF. The CDR3 coding sequence is TGTGCCAGTAGCGATCGACCGGGTCGCAACACAGATACGCAGTATTTT. The whole variable domain, remainder taken from reference TRBV19 and TRBJ2-3, is DGGITQSPKYLFRKEGQNVTLSCEQNLNHDAMYWYRQDPGQGLRLIYYSQIVNDFQKGDIAEGYSVSREKKESFPLTVTSAQKNPTAFYLCASSDRPGRNTDTQYFGPGTRLTVL.

CDR3 bases: TGTGCCGCGCGGGGACAGGGGGCAGATACGCAGTATTTT. It codes for CAARGQGADTQYF. This chain joins TRBV6-1 and TRBJ2-3; 11 nucleotides line up with TRBD1. V shed 11 bases and J 4 bases; nucleotides not matched to a gene: 5. This CDR3 comprises 13 residues. Germline lookup yields CDR1 MNHNS and CDR2 SASEGT.

This clone was detected once. CDR3 sequence reads: CASSLAADYEQYF. The CDR3 DNA follows: TGCGCCAGCAGCTTGGCCGCAGACTACGAGCAGTACTTC. The V call is TRBV5-1, the J call TRBJ2-7; no clear D. V was trimmed by 0 bases and J by 3 bases, leaving 7 bases between them. Germline V gene sequence: CDR1 SGHRS, CDR2 YFSETQ. The CDR3 contains 13 residues.

The chain recombines TRBV28 with TRBJ1-5, with a weak D call TRBD1 (5 bases). Germline loops: CDR1 MDHEN, CDR2 SYDVKM. This CDR3 contains 15 residues. V gave up 10 bases and J gave up 0 bases, with 16 bases separating them. CDR3 residues: CATYSGGGSNQPQHF. CDR3 DNA sequence: TGTGCCACCTACTCGGGGGGGGGTAGCAATCAGCCCCAGCATTTT.

The chain carries TRBV19 and TRBJ2-5; 7 bases line up with TRBD2. V lost 4 bases, J lost 3 bases, and 11 bases stayed unmatched. Germline-derived CDR1 and CDR2 are LNHDA and SQIVND (reference sequence). The CDR3 spans 16 residues. In DNA, the CDR3 is TGTGCCAGTAGTAACCCCCTCGGCGGGGGAGAAGAGACCCAGTACTTC. It codes for CASSNPLGGGEETQYF.

Only a few counts were recorded for this clone. The CDR3 loop is CASSNSRYEQYF. DNA for the CDR3: TGTGCCAGCAGCAATTCGCGCTACGAGCAGTACTTC. The chain carries TRBV28 and TRBJ2-7; unclear D gene. The CDR3 is 12 amino acids. Germline CDR1 and CDR2: MDHEN and SYDVKM. Trimming removed 6 bases at V and 3 bases at J, with 9 bases between.

This chain uses TRBV7-3 with TRBJ2-2; 7 bases are shared with TRBD2. Germline V gives CDR1 SGHTA, CDR2 FQGTGA. This CDR3 contains 16 residues. Germline trimming cut 5 bases from V and 2 bases from J; bases unmatched to any gene: 8. The CDR3 spells CASSRTGTTNTGELFF. CDR3 nucleotide sequence: TGTGCCAGCAGCAGAACCGGGACTACTAACACCGGGGAGCTGTTTTTT.

The rearrangement links TRBV21-1 to TRBJ2-1; the table's D call, TRBD1, was not checked against the DNA. TRBV21-1 is annotated as a pseudogene. CDR3 length equals 15 residues. The CDR3 DNA follows: TGTGCCAGCAGCGAGAGGACAGGACCTTACAATGAGCAGTTCTTC. Translation gives CASSERTGPYNEQFF.

The chain has TRBV11-3 and TRBJ2-7; 7 nucleotides agree with TRBD1. The CDR3 runs to 15 residues. V trimming: 0 bases; J trimming: 2 bases; junction bases outside the gene matches: 4. Germline V lookup: CDR1 SGHNT, CDR2 YENEEA. Here the CDR3 reads CASSLDRDSAYEQYF. In DNA form, the CDR3 reads TGTGCCAGCAGCTTAGACCGGGACAGCGCCTACGAGCAGTACTTC.

The genes are TRBV9 and TRBJ1-6; tentative D call: TRBD1 (6 bases). Germline V gene sequence: CDR1 SGDLS, CDR2 YYNGEE. Trimming cost V 3 bases and J 6 bases, with 13 bases left between them. The CDR3 totals 15 residues. CDR3 in DNA: TGTGCCAGCAGCGCACCGGGACAAATTAATTCACCCCTCCACTTT. The encoded protein is CASSAPGQINSPLHF.

The rearrangement uses TRBV9 and TRBJ2-1, with 10 bases aligning to TRBD2. Per germline, CDR1 SGDLS and CDR2 YYNGEE. This CDR3 comprises 17 residues. V was clipped by 4 bases and J by 10 bases; unmatched bases: 17. DNA of the CDR3: TGTGCCAGCAGCCCGAGGGTAGCGGGGGGCCGCCGCACCGAGCAGTTCTTC. Amino acids: CASSPRVAGGRRTEQFF.

This clone came up a few times. This sequence joins TRBV14 and TRBJ1-5; D not resolved. The CDR3 spans 13 residues. Germline CDR1 is SGHDN and CDR2 is FVKESK. Trimming shortened V by 0 bases and J by 5 bases, and 5 bases separated the two germline ends. In DNA, the CDR3 is TGTGCCAGCAGCCAAGATCCTCATCAGCCCCAGCATTTT. Its protein is CASSQDPHQPQHF. Based on the CDR3 plus reference TRBV14 and TRBJ1-5, the full variable domain is EAGVTQFPSHSVIEKGQTVTLRCDPISGHDNLYWYRRVMGKEIKFLLHFVKESKQDESGMPNNRFLAERTGGTYSTLKVQPAELEDSGVYFCASSQDPHQPQHFGDGTRLSIL.

The gene calls are TRBV11-2 and TRBJ2-3, with D possibly being TRBD2 (5 bases). Germline assignment: CDR1 SGHAT and CDR2 FQNNGV. V was trimmed by 0 bases and J by 0 bases, leaving 7 bases between them. The CDR3 has 15 amino acids. CDR3 residues: CASSLDWRSTDTQYF. The CDR3 region has the DNA TGTGCCAGCAGCTTAGATTGGAGGAGCACAGATACGCAGTATTTT.

CDR3 DNA: TGTGCCACCGGTCGCGAATCCTACAATGAGCAGTTCTTC. Its protein is CATGRESYNEQFF. The V and J genes are TRBV7-2 and TRBJ2-1; D remains unclear. The CDR3 totals 13 residues. Germline CDR1 and CDR2: SGHTA and FQGNSA. V was cut by 10 bases and J by 1 base, with 11 bases left in between.

The CDR3 protein is CASSVQGATNEKLFF. DNA of the CDR3: TGTGCCAGCAGCGTACAGGGTGCAACTAATGAAAAACTGTTTTTT. This chain connects TRBV5-4 to TRBJ1-4; D possibly corresponds to TRBD1 (6 bases). This CDR3 has 15 residues. Germline CDR1 reads SGHNT; CDR2 reads YYREEE (reference sequence). Trimming stripped 4 bases from V and 0 bases from J, with 10 bases between.

The rearrangement joins TRBV6-4 to TRBJ2-2; TRBD2 agrees at 11 bases. V was clipped by 0 bases and J by 6 bases; unmatched bases: 0. Germline CDR1 and CDR2: MRHNA and SNTAGT. CDR3 size: 15 residues. CDR3 nucleotide sequence: TGTGCCAGCAGTGACTCACTAGCGGGGGCCGGGGAGCTGTTTTTT. This sequence encodes CASSDSLAGAGELFF.

The genes are TRBV2 and TRBJ2-2, with 10 bases fitting TRBD1. CDR1 and CDR2 from the germline V gene are SNHLY and FYNNEI. V shed 6 bases and J 0 bases; nucleotides not matched to a gene: 4. The CDR3 covers 16 residues. CDR3 nucleotides: TGTGCCAGCAGACCCGGGACAGGGGCGAACACCGGGGAGCTGTTTTTT. Its protein is CASRPGTGANTGELFF.

This rearrangement joins TRBV7-2 to TRBJ2-2; 10 nucleotides match TRBD2. Trimming removed 3 bases from V and 6 bases from J; junction bases left unmatched: 7. Germline loops: CDR1 SGHTA, CDR2 FQGNSA. This CDR3 comprises 16 residues. The CDR3 loop reads CASSFRSGGRAGELFF. The DNA for the CDR3 is TGTGCCAGCAGCTTTCGTAGCGGGGGGAGGGCCGGGGAGCTGTTTTTT.

The V call is TRBV7-8, the J call TRBJ1-5, with D perhaps TRBD1 (5 bases). CDR3 length: 15 residues. Germline CDR1 and CDR2: SGHVS and FQNEAQ. V dropped 5 bases and J dropped 0 bases, with 11 bases sitting between them. The CDR3 region has the DNA TGTGCCAGCAGCCCCAGGGATGCTAGCAATCAGCCCCAGCATTTT. This sequence encodes CASSPRDASNQPQHF. The whole variable domain, remainder taken from reference TRBV7-8 and TRBJ1-5, is GAGVSQSPRYKVAKRGQDVALRCDPISGHVSLFWYQQALGQGPEFLTYFQNEAQLDKSGLPSDRFFAERPEGSVSTLKIQRTQQEDSAVYLCASSPRDASNQPQHFGDGTRLSIL.

The chain employs TRBV25-1 and TRBJ1-1, with D uncertain. V lost 3 bases to trimming and J lost 2 bases, with 10 bases between them. Germline V gene lookup returns CDR1 MGHDK and CDR2 SYGVNS. The CDR3 runs 14 residues. The CDR3 DNA reads as TGTGCCAGCAGTGATTGGCCGGGAAACACTGAAGCTTTCTTT. It codes for CASSDWPGNTEAFF.

The chain joins TRBV11-2 to TRBJ2-7; 7 bases are a match to TRBD1. V lost 7 bases and J lost 1; bases outside the gene matches: 10. The CDR3 spans 15 residues. Germline CDR1 reads SGHAT; CDR2 reads FQNNGV. The CDR3 DNA sequence: TGTGCCAGCACCTTTGGGACAGCTCCTTCCTACGAGCAGTACTTC. Amino acid sequence: CASTFGTAPSYEQYF. The entire variable domain, with the rest obtained from reference TRBV11-2 and TRBJ2-7, is as follows: EAGVAQSPRYKIIEKRQSVAFWCNPISGHATLYWYQQILGQGPKLLIQFQNNGVVDDSQLPKDRFSAERLKGVDSTLKIQPAKLEDSAVYLCASTFGTAPSYEQYFGPGTRLTVT.

J is TRBJ1-1 and V is TRBV5-4, with 7 bases that match TRBD1. Trimming cost V 4 bases and J 10 bases; bases outside gene matches: 16. There are 15 residues in the CDR3. The V gene's germline CDR1 is SGHNT and CDR2 YYREEE (reference sequence). The CDR3 here is CASSTETGRTERAFF. The CDR3, as DNA: TGTGCCAGCAGCACCGAGACAGGGAGGACTGAGAGAGCTTTCTTT.

This clone appeared a few times. V gene TRBV27 combines with J gene TRBJ2-5; TRBD2 matches at 11 bases. The CDR3 covers 18 residues. Germline V gene sequence: CDR1 MNHEY, CDR2 SMNVEV (reference sequence). The trim removed 4 bases at V and 5 bases at J, leaving 15 bases unmatched. CDR3 loop: CASSSILAGGHPWETQYF. In DNA, the CDR3 is TGTGCCAGCAGTTCGATTCTAGCGGGGGGCCATCCATGGGAGACCCAGTACTTC.

The chain employs TRBV19 and TRBJ2-5; 8 bases map to TRBD1. The length of the CDR3 is 15 residues. Trimming cost V 5 bases and J 2 bases; bases outside gene matches: 7. CDR1 is LNHDA and CDR2 is SQIVND in the germline V gene (reference sequence). The CDR3 here is CASSQGALPQETQYF. Here the CDR3 DNA reads TGTGCCAGTAGTCAGGGGGCCCTACCTCAAGAGACCCAGTACTTC.

The chain uses TRBV10-3 and TRBJ2-2; no clear D gene. With 5 bases removed from V and 0 bases from J, the gap between germline ends came to 10 bases. The CDR3 covers 15 residues. Looked up from germline, CDR1 is ENHRY and CDR2 is SYGVKD. The CDR3 sequence is CAISREAANTGELFF. As DNA, the CDR3 is TGTGCCATCAGTCGAGAGGCCGCGAACACCGGGGAGCTGTTTTTT.

The rearrangement uses TRBV7-3 and TRBJ1-5; D unresolved. Germline V CDR1 and CDR2: SGHTA, FQGTGA. V gave up 5 bases and J gave up 5 bases, with 13 bases separating them. The CDR3 covers 14 residues. CDR3 DNA: TGTGCCAGCAGCCCCGACGGGATCCATCAGCCCCAGCATTTT. Its protein product is CASSPDGIHQPQHF. The full variable domain, rest sourced from reference TRBV7-3 and TRBJ1-5, is GAGVSQTPSNKVTEKGKYVELRCDPISGHTALYWYRQSLGQGPEFLIYFQGTGAADDSGLPNDRFFAVRPEGSVSTLKIQRTERGDSAVYLCASSPDGIHQPQHFGDGTRLSIL.

The chain couples TRBV7-2 to TRBJ2-2, with a possible D match to TRBD1 (6 bases). The CDR3 is 17 residues long. V was trimmed by 2 bases and J by 0 bases, leaving 13 bases between them. The germline V gene has CDR1 SGHTA and CDR2 FQGNSA. The CDR3 DNA reads TGTGCCAGCAGCTTAAAGCTGGACAGAGCGAACACCGGGGAGCTGTTTTTT. Translation: CASSLKLDRANTGELFF.